This TCR beta chain was captured in a study of shared T cell receptors in the human thymus. Germline lookup yields CDR1 MNHEY and CDR2 SMNVEV (reference sequence). This CDR3 region has 13 residues. V dropped 5 bases and J dropped 9; count of bases not matched to a gene: 8. Produced via immunoSEQ multiplex PCR; TCRdb's table is partial and in-frame only. The sample shows about 380,000 clones, approximately 95% of them seen only once. The genes are TRBV27 and TRBJ2-7; 9 bases are shared with TRBD1. The sequencing input was thymocytes. The sequence was obtained from a human donor. The CDR3 is CASSPRTGDRQYF. The CDR3 nucleotides read TGTGCCAGCAGTCCGCGGACAGGGGATAGGCAGTACTTC.